The 8 T cell receptor beta chains below were found in one sample sequenced in a study of blood T cell repertoires in COVID-19. The assay was immunoSEQ multiplex PCR, and TCRdb's table has in-frame clones only and misses some. The sample consists of around 140,000 clones, around nine tenths of them appearing once. Sample: peripheral blood. The source of these receptors is a woman between 50 and 59 years old with active or convalescent COVID-19.

This rearrangement joins TRBV2 to TRBJ2-2; TRBD2 matches 8 bases. V trimming: 6 bases; J trimming: 6 bases; junction bases outside the gene matches: 12. The CDR3 extends over 16 amino acids. Germline V CDR1 and CDR2: SNHLY, FYNNEI. The CDR3 DNA follows: TGTGCCAGCAGCTCCGTGGCGGGAGGACGTGCCGGGGAGCTGTTTTTT. This encodes CASSSVAGGRAGELFF.

DNA for the CDR3: TGTGCCAGCAGCCACCGGTTCGGCACTGAAGCTTTCTTT. As protein: CASSHRFGTEAFF. The gene calls are TRBV9 and TRBJ1-1, with D unresolved. Germline-derived CDR1 and CDR2 are SGDLS and YYNGEE. The length of the CDR3 is 13 residues. V was pared by 4 bases and J by 4 bases, with 11 bases between.

J is TRBJ2-7 and V is TRBV19; TRBD2 agrees at 7 bases. CDR1 LNHDA and CDR2 SQIVND come from the germline V gene (reference sequence). V gave up 5 bases and J gave up 0 bases; unmatched junction bases: 7. This CDR3 spans 15 amino acids. The CDR3 sequence: CASSYSSSGSYEQYF. For the CDR3, the DNA is TGTGCCAGTAGTTACAGCTCTAGCGGCTCCTACGAGCAGTACTTC.

The CDR3 loop reads CASGREGVYGYTF. For the CDR3, the DNA is TGTGCCAGCGGACGGGAGGGGGTGTATGGCTACACCTTC. The chain combines TRBV11-2 with TRBJ1-2; a possible D gene is TRBD1 (6 bases). CDR3 length: 13 amino acids. With 8 bases removed from V and 5 bases from J, the gap between germline ends came to 15 bases. The germline V gene has CDR1 SGHAT and CDR2 FQNNGV.

The chain combines TRBV12-3 or TRBV12-4 with TRBJ1-2; D possibly corresponds to TRBD1 (5 bases). The CDR3 is made up of 11 amino acids. V lost 1 base, J lost 12 bases, and 9 bases lay in between. CDR3 coding DNA: TGTGCCAGCAGTTTAGGGGGCATCAACACCTTC. Translating gives CASSLGGINTF.

The J gene is TRBJ2-7, the V gene TRBV11-2; TRBD2 agrees at 8 bases. Germline lookup yields CDR1 SGHAT and CDR2 FQNNGV. The CDR3 covers 15 residues. V gave up 0 bases and J gave up 2 bases; unmatched junction bases: 3. The CDR3 protein is CASSLDLLAAYEQYF. DNA for the CDR3: TGTGCCAGCAGCTTAGATCTACTAGCGGCCTACGAGCAGTACTTC.

V is TRBV7-8 and J is TRBJ2-1; 11 nucleotides agree with TRBD1. Germline loops: CDR1 SGHVS, CDR2 FQNEAQ. J gave up 4 bases and V 5 bases, and 4 bases lay outside the gene matches. CDR3 length equals 15 residues. CDR3 sequence: CASSDRDRGYNEQFF. The DNA of the CDR3 is TGTGCCAGCAGCGACCGGGACAGGGGGTACAATGAGCAGTTCTTC.

The chain's CDR3 is CASSASYSGGYTF. DNA for the CDR3: TGTGCCAGCAGTGCCTCTTACTCGGGGGGCTACACCTTC. The rearrangement joins TRBV25-1 to TRBJ1-2, with no clear D. CDR1 is MGHDK, CDR2 SYGVNS, per germline. This CDR3 has 13 residues. With 4 bases removed from V and 8 bases from J, the gap between germline ends came to 14 bases.